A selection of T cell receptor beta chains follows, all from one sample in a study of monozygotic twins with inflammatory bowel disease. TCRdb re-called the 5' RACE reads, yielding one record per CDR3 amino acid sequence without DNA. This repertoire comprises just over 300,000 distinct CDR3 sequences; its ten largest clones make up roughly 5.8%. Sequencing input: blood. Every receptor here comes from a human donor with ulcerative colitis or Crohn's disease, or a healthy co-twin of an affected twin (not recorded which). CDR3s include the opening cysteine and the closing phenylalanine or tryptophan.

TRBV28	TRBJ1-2	CASSFSLGYTF
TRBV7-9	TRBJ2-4	CASSLAADRAKNIQYF
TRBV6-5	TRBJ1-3	CASSLVAHPSGGNTIYF
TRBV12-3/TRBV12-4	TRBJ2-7	CASNSDSSYEQYF
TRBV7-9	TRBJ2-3	CASSLTLRGKNTDTQYF
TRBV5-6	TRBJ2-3	CASSLDGAGYTQYF
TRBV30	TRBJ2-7	CAWTPSAGLVSYEQYF
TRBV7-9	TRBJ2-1	CASSRPSATYNEQFF
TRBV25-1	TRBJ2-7	CASSGLAGEREQYF
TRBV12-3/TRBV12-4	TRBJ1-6	CASSLTSNSPLHF
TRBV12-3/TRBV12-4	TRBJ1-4	CASSYYRSPATNEKLFF
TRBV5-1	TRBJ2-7	CASQWGLGAYEQYF
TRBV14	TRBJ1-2	CASSQQSVSGYTF
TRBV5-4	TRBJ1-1	CASSFTGTGRAEAFF
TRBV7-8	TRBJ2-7	CASSSPGQDNYEQYF
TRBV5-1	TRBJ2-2	CASSLVSGPGELFF
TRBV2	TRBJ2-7	CASSFKPREQYF
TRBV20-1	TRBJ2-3	CSASETSGGTDTQYF
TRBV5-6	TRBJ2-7	CASSGDDRSYEQYF
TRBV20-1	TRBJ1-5	CSARRGDSGNQPQHF
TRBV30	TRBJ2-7	CAWSDSYEQYF
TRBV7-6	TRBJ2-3	CASSTPGQRTDTQYF
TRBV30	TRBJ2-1	CAWSPLAGPYNEQFF
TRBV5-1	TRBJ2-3	CASSLDRGGSTDTQYF
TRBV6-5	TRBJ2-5	CASSYGTVSETQYF
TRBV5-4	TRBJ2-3	CASSLVGTDSTDTQYF
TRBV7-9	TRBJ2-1	CASSLVSAGDNEQFF
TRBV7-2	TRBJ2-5	CASSAGLAETQYF